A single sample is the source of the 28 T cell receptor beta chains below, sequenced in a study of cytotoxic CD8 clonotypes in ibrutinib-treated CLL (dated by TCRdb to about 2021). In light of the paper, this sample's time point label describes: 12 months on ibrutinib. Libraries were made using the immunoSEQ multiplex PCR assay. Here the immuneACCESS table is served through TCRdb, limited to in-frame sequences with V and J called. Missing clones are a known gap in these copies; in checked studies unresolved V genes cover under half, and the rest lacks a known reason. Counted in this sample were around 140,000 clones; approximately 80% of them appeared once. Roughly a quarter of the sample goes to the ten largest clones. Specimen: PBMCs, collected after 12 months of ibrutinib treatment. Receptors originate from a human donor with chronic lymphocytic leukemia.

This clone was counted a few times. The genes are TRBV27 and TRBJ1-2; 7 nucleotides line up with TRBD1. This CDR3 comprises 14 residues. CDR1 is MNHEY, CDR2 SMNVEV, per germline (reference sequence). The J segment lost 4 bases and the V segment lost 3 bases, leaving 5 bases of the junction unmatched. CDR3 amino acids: CASSFRDSAYGYTF. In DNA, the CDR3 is TGTGCCAGCAGTTTTCGGGACAGTGCCTATGGCTACACCTTC.

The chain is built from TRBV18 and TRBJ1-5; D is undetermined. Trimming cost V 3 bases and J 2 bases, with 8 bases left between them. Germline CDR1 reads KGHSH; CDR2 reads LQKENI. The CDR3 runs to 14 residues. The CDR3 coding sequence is TGTGCCAGCTCACCCGGCCTTCGCAATCAGCCCCAGCATTTT. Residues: CASSPGLRNQPQHF.

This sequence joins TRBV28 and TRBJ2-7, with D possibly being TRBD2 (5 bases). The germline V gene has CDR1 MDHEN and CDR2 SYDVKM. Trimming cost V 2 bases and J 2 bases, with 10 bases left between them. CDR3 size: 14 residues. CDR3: CASSLEIGAYEQYF. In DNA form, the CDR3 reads TGTGCCAGCAGTTTAGAGATCGGGGCCTACGAGCAGTACTTC.

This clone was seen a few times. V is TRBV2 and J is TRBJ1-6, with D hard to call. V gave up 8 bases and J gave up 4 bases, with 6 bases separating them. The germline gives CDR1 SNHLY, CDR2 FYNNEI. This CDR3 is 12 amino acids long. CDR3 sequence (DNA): TGTGCCAGCGCGAGATATAATTCACCCCTCCACTTT. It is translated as CASARYNSPLHF.

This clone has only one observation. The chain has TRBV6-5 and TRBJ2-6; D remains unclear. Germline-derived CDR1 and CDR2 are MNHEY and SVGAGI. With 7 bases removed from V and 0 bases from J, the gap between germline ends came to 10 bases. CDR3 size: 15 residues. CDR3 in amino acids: CASIGRSSGANVLTF. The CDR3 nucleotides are TGTGCCAGCATCGGACGTAGCTCTGGGGCCAACGTCCTGACTTTC.

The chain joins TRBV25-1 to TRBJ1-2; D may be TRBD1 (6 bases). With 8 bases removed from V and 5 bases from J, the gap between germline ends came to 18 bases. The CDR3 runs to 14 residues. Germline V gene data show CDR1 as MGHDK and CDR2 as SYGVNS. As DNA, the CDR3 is TGTGCCAGCGGCCGGGCGGCAGGGGCATATGGCTACACCTTC. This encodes CASGRAAGAYGYTF.

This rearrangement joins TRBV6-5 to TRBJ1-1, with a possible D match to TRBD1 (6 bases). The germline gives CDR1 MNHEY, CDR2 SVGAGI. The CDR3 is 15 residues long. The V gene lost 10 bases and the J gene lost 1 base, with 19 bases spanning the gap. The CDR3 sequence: CATGPIRGTNTEAFF. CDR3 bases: TGTGCCACCGGCCCGATCAGGGGAACGAACACTGAAGCTTTCTTT.

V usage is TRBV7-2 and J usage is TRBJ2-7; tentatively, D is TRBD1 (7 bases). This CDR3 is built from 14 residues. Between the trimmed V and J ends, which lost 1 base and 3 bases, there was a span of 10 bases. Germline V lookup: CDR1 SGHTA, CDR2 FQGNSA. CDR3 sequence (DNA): TGTGCCAGCAGCTTAGACAGGGGAGGCTACGAGCAGTACTTC. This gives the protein CASSLDRGGYEQYF.

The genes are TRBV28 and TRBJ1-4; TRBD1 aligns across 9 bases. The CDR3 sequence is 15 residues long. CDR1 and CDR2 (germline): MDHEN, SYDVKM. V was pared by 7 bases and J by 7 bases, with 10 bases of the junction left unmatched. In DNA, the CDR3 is TGTGCCAGCAACACAGGGGGCCTGAGAACTGAAAAACTGTTTTTT. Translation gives CASNTGGLRTEKLFF.

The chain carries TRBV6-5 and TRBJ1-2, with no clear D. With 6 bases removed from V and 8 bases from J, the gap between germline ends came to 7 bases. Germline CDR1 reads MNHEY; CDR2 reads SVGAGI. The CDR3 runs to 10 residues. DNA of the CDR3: TGTGCCAGCAGGTTGCGGGGCTACACCTTC. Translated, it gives CASRLRGYTF.

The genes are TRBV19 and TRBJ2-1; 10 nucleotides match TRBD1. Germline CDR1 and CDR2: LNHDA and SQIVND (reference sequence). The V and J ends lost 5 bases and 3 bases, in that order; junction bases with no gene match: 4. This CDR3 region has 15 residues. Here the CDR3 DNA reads TGTGCCAGTAGTTACCGGGACAGGGGCTACAATGAGCAGTTCTTC. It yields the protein CASSYRDRGYNEQFF.

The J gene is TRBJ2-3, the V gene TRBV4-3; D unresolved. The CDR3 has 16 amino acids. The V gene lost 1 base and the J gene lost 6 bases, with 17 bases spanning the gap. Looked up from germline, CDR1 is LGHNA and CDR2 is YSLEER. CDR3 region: CASSQGPSTVPDTQYF. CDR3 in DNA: TGCGCCAGCAGCCAAGGCCCATCGACCGTTCCGGATACGCAGTATTTT.

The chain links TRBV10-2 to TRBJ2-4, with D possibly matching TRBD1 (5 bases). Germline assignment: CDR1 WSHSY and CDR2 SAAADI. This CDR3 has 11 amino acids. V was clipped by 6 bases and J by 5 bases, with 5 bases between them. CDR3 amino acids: CASRTENIQYF. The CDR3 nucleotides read TGCGCCAGCAGGACAGAAAACATTCAGTACTTC.

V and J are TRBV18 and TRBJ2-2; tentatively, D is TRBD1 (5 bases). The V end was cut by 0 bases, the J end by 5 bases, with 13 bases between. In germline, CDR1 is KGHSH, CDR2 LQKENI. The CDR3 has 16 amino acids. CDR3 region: CASSPPRQLKTGELFF. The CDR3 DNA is TGTGCCAGCTCACCACCGCGACAGTTAAAGACCGGGGAGCTGTTTTTT.

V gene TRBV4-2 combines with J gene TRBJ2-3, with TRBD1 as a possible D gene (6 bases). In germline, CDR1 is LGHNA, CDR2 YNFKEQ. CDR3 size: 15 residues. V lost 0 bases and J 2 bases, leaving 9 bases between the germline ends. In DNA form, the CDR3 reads TGTGCCAGCAGCCAAGACCGGACAGTCACAGATACGCAGTATTTT. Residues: CASSQDRTVTDTQYF.

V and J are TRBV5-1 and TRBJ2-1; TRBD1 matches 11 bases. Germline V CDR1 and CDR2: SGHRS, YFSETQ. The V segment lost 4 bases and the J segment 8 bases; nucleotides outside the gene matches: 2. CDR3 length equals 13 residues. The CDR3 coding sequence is TGCGCCAGCAGCGGACAGGGGGCCGATGAGCAGTTCTTC. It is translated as CASSGQGADEQFF.

This CDR3 is CASSEPGLASSTDTQYF. In DNA form, the CDR3 reads TGTGCCAGCAGCGAACCGGGACTAGCTTCCTCCACAGATACGCAGTATTTT. The gene calls are TRBV9 and TRBJ2-3; 9 bases agree with TRBD2. This CDR3 has 17 amino acids. Germline assignment: CDR1 SGDLS and CDR2 YYNGEE. The junction had 10 bases not matched to a gene; V was cut back by 3 bases and J by 2 bases.

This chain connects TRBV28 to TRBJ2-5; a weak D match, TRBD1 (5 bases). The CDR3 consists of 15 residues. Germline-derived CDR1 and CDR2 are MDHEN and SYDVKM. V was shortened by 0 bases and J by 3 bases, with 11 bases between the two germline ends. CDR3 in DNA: TGTGCCAGCAGTTTATGGTCGACAGAAGAAGAGACCCAGTACTTC. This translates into CASSLWSTEEETQYF.

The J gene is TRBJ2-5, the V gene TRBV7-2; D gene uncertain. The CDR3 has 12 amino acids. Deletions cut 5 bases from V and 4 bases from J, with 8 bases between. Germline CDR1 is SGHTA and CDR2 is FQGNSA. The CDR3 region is CASSRLTETQYF. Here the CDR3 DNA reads TGTGCCAGCAGCCGCCTCACAGAGACCCAGTACTTC. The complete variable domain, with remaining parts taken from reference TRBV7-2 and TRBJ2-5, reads GAGVSQSPSNKVTEKGKDVELRCDPISGHTALYWYRQSLGQGLEFLIYFQGNSAPDKSGLPSDRFSAERTGGSVSTLTIQRTQQEDSAVYLCASSRLTETQYFGPGTRLLVL.

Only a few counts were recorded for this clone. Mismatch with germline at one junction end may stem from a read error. In DNA form, the CDR3 reads TGTGCCAGCTCATCACCGAAGGACGCAACCTACGAGCAGTACTTC. As protein: CASSSPKDATYEQYF. The chain joins TRBV18 to TRBJ2-7; D is unresolved. The length of the CDR3 is 15 residues. Germline CDR1 is KGHSH and CDR2 is LQKENI.

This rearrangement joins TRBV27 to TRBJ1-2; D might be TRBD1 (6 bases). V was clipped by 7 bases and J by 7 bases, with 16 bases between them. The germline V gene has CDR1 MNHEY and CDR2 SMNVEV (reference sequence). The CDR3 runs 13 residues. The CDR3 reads CASTPRGGSGYTF. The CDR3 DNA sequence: TGTGCCAGCACCCCAAGGGGGGGATCTGGCTACACCTTC.

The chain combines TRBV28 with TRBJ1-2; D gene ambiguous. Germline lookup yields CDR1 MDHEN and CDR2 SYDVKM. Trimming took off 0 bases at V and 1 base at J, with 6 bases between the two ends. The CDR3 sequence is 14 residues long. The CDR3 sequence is CASSLWADNYGYTF. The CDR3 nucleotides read TGTGCCAGCAGTTTATGGGCAGATAACTATGGCTACACCTTC.

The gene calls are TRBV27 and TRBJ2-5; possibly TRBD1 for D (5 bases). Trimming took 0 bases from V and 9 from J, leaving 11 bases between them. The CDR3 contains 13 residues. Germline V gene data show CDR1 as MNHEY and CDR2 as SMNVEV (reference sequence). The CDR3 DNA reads TGTGCCAGCAGTTTATCATGGGCAGGGCCCCAGTACTTC. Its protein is CASSLSWAGPQYF.

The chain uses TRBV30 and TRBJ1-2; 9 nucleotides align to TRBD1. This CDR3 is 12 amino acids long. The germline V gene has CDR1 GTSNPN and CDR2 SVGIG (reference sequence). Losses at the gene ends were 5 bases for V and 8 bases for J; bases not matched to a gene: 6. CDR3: CAWGTGGAGYTF. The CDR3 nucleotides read TGTGCCTGGGGAACAGGGGGCGCCGGCTACACCTTC.

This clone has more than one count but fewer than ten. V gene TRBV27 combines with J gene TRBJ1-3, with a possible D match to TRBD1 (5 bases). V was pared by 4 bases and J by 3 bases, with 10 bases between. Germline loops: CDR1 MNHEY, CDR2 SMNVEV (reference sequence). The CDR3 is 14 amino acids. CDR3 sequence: CASSSPGGGNTIYF. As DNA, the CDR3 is TGTGCCAGCAGTTCCCCGGGGGGTGGAAACACCATATATTTT.

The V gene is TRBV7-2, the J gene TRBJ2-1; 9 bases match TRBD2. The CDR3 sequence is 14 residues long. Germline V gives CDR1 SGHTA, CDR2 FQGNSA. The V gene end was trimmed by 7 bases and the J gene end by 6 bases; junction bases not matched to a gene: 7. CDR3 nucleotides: TGTGCCAGCAAGGGGCTAGCGGGGATCAATGAGCAGTTCTTC. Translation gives CASKGLAGINEQFF.

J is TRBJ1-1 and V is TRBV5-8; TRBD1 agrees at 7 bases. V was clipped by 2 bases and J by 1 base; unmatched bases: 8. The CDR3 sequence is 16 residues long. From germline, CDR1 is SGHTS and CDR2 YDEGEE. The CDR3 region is CASSLWTGQRNTEAFF. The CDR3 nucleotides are TGTGCCAGCAGCTTATGGACGGGACAGCGGAACACTGAAGCTTTCTTT.

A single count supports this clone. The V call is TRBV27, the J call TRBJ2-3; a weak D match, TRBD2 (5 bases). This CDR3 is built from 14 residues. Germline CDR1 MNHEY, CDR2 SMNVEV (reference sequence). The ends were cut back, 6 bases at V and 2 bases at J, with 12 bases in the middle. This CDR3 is CASSGVINTDTQYF. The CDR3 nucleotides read TGTGCCAGCAGCGGGGTTATAAACACAGATACGCAGTATTTT.